The clone carrying this TCR beta chain was counted ten times or more. The donor population consisted of healthy HIV-negative adults with no recent acute infections or vaccinations. This record comes from a study of shared clonotypes between healthy human individuals. Trimming left V 5 bases short and J 4 bases short, with 17 bases between. The CDR3 contains 16 residues. Germline CDR1 SGHAT, CDR2 FQNNGV. Every subset had its genomic DNA shared out evenly among several immunoSEQ plates. Data came from immunoSEQ multiplex PCR; TCRdb stores just in-frame clones and leaves some out. There are some 470,000 clones in the sample; 75% to 85% occur only once, and about an eighth lies in the top ten.

The TCR sequence derives from a woman aged 40 to 49 in good health. Some clones in this sample may be carry-over from other donors' samples. Sequenced input: PBMCs. The rearrangement joins TRBV11-2 to TRBJ2-2; TRBD1 or TRBD2 may be the D gene (5 bases each). The DNA for the CDR3 is TGTGCCAGCAGCCCGCCCCGGGGCCTGAGCACCGGGGAGCTGTTTTTT. Residues: CASSPPRGLSTGELFF.